Sequencing of this T cell receptor (beta chain) was carried out in a study of blood T cell repertoires in COVID-19. Study context: PBMCs, B-cell-depleted T cells, or T cells provided the cDNA or gDNA that made up the material.

The CDR3 is 17 residues long. Germline loops: CDR1 MNHNS, CDR2 SASEGT. As processed by the authors: Estimation of nucleated cell counts relied on the amplification of reference gene primers. Sequencing was performed with immunoSEQ multiplex PCR; in TCRdb, only in-frame clones are kept and a portion is missing. V, J and clone size are taken as reported in that table, and D and trimming were inferred from the DNA itself. The repertoire holds more than 95,000 clones, with about 90% as singletons. Regarding this clone: Germline is not matched at one junction end, which may reflect a read error.

The sequence was collected from a human donor in a cohort sampled during active COVID-19. Sequenced material: peripheral blood. This chain connects TRBV6-1 to TRBJ1-1; TRBD1 agrees at 9 bases. The CDR3 reads CASSQAGTGYPTTEAFF. CDR3 bases: TGTGCCAGCAGTCAAGCTGGGACAGGGTACCCGACCACTGAAGCTTTCTTT.